This T cell receptor (beta chain) stems from a study of technical replicates of blood from a few donors. Germline CDR1 MGHRA, CDR2 YSYEKL. The trim removed 4 bases at V and 0 bases at J, leaving 1 base unmatched. The CDR3 covers 15 residues. Assay used: immunoSEQ multiplex PCR; TCRdb lists only in-frame clones, some missing. This sample has 75,000 to 100,000 clones, with approximately 94% found just once. The sample taken for sequencing was T cells isolated from PBMCs. This clonotype originated in a human donor in good health. The rearrangement joins TRBV4-1 to TRBJ2-2, with 8 bases aligning to TRBD2. The CDR3, as DNA: TGCGCCAGCAGCCTACTAGCGGCGAACACCGGGGAGCTGTTTTTT. Protein sequence: CASSLLAANTGELFF.